These T cell receptor beta chains were read from a single sample in a study of regulatory T cells in long-lasting Graves disease. TCRdb called the multiplex PCR reads again in MiXCR, with one record for every CDR3 protein. The data contain 510,000 or so distinct CDR3 sequences, around 13% of them seen just once; the ten biggest clones take up about 8.3%. These data were likewise used in another study, on T cells in Graves' hyperthyroidism and ophthalmopathy.

Specimen: peripheral blood mononuclear cells (PBMCs), collected at new diagnosis, from a patient treated with antithyroid drugs. These receptors came from a woman in her twenties or thirties with Graves disease. CDR3s include the opening cysteine and the closing phenylalanine or tryptophan. A D gene is named only where the DNA matches it firmly. Clone size is stated in some rows and not others, as once, few, many or a class when expanded.

d_gene: NA
v_gene: TRBV4-1
j_gene: TRBJ1-5
abundance: NA
CDR3aa: CASSQVPGSHQPQHF
CDR3nt: TGCGCCAGCAGCCAAGTGCCCGGGAGCCATCAGCCCCAGCATTTT

d_gene: NA
v_gene: TRBV6-2/TRBV6-3
j_gene: TRBJ2-3
abundance: NA
CDR3aa: CANSYSSGTQYF
CDR3nt: TGTGCCAACAGTTACTCGAGCGGTACGCAGTATTTT

d_gene: NA
v_gene: TRBV14
j_gene: TRBJ2-7
abundance: few
CDR3aa: CASSPRGAGEQYF
CDR3nt: TGTGCCAGCAGCCCCCGCGGCGCGGGGGAGCAGTACTTC

d_gene: NA
v_gene: TRBV11-2
j_gene: TRBJ2-1
abundance: NA
CDR3aa: CASSLVRGFTYNEQFF
CDR3nt: TGTGCCAGCAGCTTAGTGAGAGGTTTTACCTACAATGAGCAGTTCTTC

d_gene: NA
v_gene: TRBV28
j_gene: TRBJ2-1
abundance: few
CDR3aa: CASSLVGGRSYNEQFF
CDR3nt: TGTGCCAGCAGTTTAGTCGGCGGACGCTCCTACAATGAGCAGTTCTTC

d_gene: NA
v_gene: TRBV6-5
j_gene: TRBJ2-2
abundance: NA
CDR3aa: CASSYSGRGGWGTGELFF
CDR3nt: TGTGCCAGCAGTTACTCGGGACGTGGAGGGTGGGGCACCGGGGAGCTGTTTTTT

d_gene: NA
v_gene: TRBV6-1
j_gene: TRBJ2-7
abundance: NA
CDR3aa: CASSEGDDTYEQYF
CDR3nt: TGTGCCAGCAGTGAAGGAGACGATACCTACGAGCAGTACTTC

d_gene: NA
v_gene: TRBV7-9
j_gene: TRBJ1-1
abundance: few
CDR3aa: CASSFIPRNTEAFF
CDR3nt: TGTGCCAGCAGCTTTATTCCGAGGAACACTGAAGCTTTCTTT

d_gene: NA
v_gene: TRBV28
j_gene: TRBJ1-1
abundance: many
CDR3aa: CASSPLFLHTEAFF
CDR3nt: TGTGCCAGCAGCCCCCTCTTCCTCCACACTGAAGCTTTCTTT

d_gene: NA
v_gene: TRBV15
j_gene: TRBJ2-7
abundance: many
CDR3aa: CATSRDPTGSYEQYF
CDR3nt: TGTGCCACCAGCAGAGATCCGACTGGTTCCTACGAGCAGTACTTC

d_gene: NA
v_gene: TRBV9
j_gene: TRBJ2-2
abundance: many
CDR3aa: CASSPRGGTGELFF
CDR3nt: TGTGCCAGCAGTCCCCGAGGGGGCACCGGGGAGCTGTTTTTT